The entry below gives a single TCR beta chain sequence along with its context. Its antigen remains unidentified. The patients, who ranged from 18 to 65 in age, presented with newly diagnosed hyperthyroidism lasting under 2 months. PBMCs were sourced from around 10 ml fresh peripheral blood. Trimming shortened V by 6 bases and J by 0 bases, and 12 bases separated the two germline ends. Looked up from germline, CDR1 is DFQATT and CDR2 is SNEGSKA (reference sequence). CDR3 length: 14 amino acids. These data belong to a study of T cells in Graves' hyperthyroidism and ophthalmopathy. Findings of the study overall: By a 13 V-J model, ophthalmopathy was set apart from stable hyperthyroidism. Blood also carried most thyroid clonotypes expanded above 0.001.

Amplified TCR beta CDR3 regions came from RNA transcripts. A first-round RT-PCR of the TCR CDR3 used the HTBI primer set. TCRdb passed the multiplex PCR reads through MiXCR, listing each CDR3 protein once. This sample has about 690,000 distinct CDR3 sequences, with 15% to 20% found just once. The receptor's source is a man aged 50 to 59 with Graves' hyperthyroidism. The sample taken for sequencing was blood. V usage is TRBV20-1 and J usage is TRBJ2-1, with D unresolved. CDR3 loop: CSAMAGSSYNEQFF. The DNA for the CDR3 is TGCAGTGCCATGGCAGGCAGCTCCTACAATGAGCAGTTCTTC.